Below are 23 T cell receptor beta chains sequenced from a single sample in a study of beta chain features in type 1 diabetes (dated by TCRdb to the late 2010s). To prepare the library, the immunoSEQ multiplex PCR assay was applied. All of the isolated RNA was reverse transcribed with the High Capacity cDNA Reverse Transcription Kit, so expressed TCRB transcripts were sequenced. Drawn from immuneACCESS, this table holds only the in-frame rearrangements with V and J called that TCRdb kept. Clones are partly lost; checked studies trace under half to an unresolved V gene and leave the rest unexplained. This sample holds approximately 400,000 clones; approximately 16% were observed only once. Together, the top ten hold roughly 0.019% of the sample. Material: naive CD4+ T cells from blood. The sample's cell subset or site, from its label and the paper: true naive CD4+ T cells. The receptors come from a woman under 30 in good health.

V gene TRBV7-2 combines with J gene TRBJ2-5; D remains unclear. Trimming stripped 5 bases from V and 5 bases from J, with 6 bases between. The CDR3 contains 11 residues. The germline CDR1 and CDR2 sequences are SGHTA and FQGNSA. The CDR3 here is CASSPLETQYF. The CDR3 DNA sequence: TGTGCCAGCAGCCCCTTGGAGACCCAGTACTTC.

This clone came up a few times. The chain links TRBV30 to TRBJ2-1, with 11 bases aligning to TRBD2. The CDR3 totals 16 residues. Germline CDR1 reads GTSNPN; CDR2 reads SVGIG (reference sequence). Trimming at V came to 1 base and at J to 4 bases, leaving 6 bases not matched to a gene. The CDR3 loop reads CAWSDLAGGRYNEQFF. The CDR3 DNA reads as TGTGCCTGGAGTGACCTAGCGGGGGGCAGGTACAATGAGCAGTTCTTC.

The J gene is TRBJ2-2, the V gene TRBV7-2; possibly TRBD1 for D (5 bases). Germline CDR1 is SGHTA and CDR2 is FQGNSA. CDR3 length: 15 residues. Trimming cost V 5 bases and J 4 bases, with 14 bases left between them. Here the CDR3 DNA reads TGTGCCAGCAGCCTTCGACAGAGTCCCACCGGGGAGCTGTTTTTT. Protein product: CASSLRQSPTGELFF.

This clone was detected only once. The CDR3 region is CASSLEDRVGGYTF. The CDR3 region has the DNA TGTGCCAGCAGCTTAGAGGACAGGGTAGGGGGCTACACCTTC. The gene calls are TRBV7-2 and TRBJ1-2; 8 bases are a match to TRBD1. This CDR3 contains 14 residues. Germline V gene data show CDR1 as SGHTA and CDR2 as FQGNSA. Losses at the gene ends were 1 base for V and 8 bases for J; bases not matched to a gene: 6.

V gene TRBV18 combines with J gene TRBJ1-1; possibly TRBD1 for D (6 bases). CDR3 length: 15 residues. Germline V gene data show CDR1 as KGHSH and CDR2 as LQKENI. Trimming shortened V by 2 bases and J by 1 base, and 11 bases separated the two germline ends. CDR3 nucleotides: TGTGCCAGCTCACCAAGACAGGAGCCGAACACTGAAGCTTTCTTT. Protein product: CASSPRQEPNTEAFF.

This clone has a handful of counts. This chain uses TRBV7-2 with TRBJ2-7; TRBD2 agrees at 14 bases. The CDR3 has 17 residues. V lost 5 bases, J lost 3 bases, and 9 bases stayed unmatched. Germline V gives CDR1 SGHTA, CDR2 FQGNSA. The chain's CDR3 is CASSPKGTSGSFYEQYF. CDR3 bases: TGTGCCAGCAGCCCAAAAGGGACTAGCGGGAGTTTCTACGAGCAGTACTTC.

The CDR3 coding sequence is TGTGCCAGCAGTGACTCCTACCCTTCCTACGAGCAGTACTTC. This encodes CASSDSYPSYEQYF. The V and J genes are TRBV6-1 and TRBJ2-7; D is unresolved. V dropped 3 bases and J dropped 1 base, with 10 bases sitting between them. Germline V gene data show CDR1 as MNHNS and CDR2 as SASEGT. The CDR3 totals 14 residues.

Only a few counts were recorded for this clone. J is TRBJ1-3 and V is TRBV27; D might be TRBD1 (5 bases). V was clipped by 8 bases and J by 7 bases, with 18 bases between them. This CDR3 has 14 residues. The germline gives CDR1 MNHEY, CDR2 SMNVEV (reference sequence). This CDR3 is CASGRRREGNTIYF. CDR3 bases: TGTGCCAGCGGCAGGCGCAGGGAAGGCAACACCATATATTTT.

This clone was recorded a few times. J is TRBJ2-3 and V is TRBV14; TRBD2 is a possible D gene (5 bases). The germline V gene encodes CDR1 SGHDN and CDR2 FVKESK. V was pared by 1 base and J by 0 bases, with 8 bases between. The CDR3 sequence is 15 residues long. The CDR3 DNA sequence: TGTGCCAGCAGCCAAGGGACTCCTAGCACAGATACGCAGTATTTT. Its translation: CASSQGTPSTDTQYF.

The chain is built from TRBV29-1 and TRBJ1-1; D gene ambiguous. Germline CDR1 SQVTM, CDR2 ANQGSEA. V dropped 4 bases and J dropped 7 bases, with 7 bases sitting between them. The CDR3 is made up of 10 amino acids. The CDR3 protein is CSVAQIEAFF. The DNA for the CDR3 is TGCAGCGTTGCCCAGATTGAAGCTTTCTTT.

The chain employs TRBV18 and TRBJ2-7, with TRBD1 identical over 7 bases. This CDR3 comprises 11 residues. Germline lookup yields CDR1 KGHSH and CDR2 LQKENI. V was clipped by 6 bases and J by 10 bases; unmatched bases: 6. The CDR3 protein is CASSPGQEQYF. The CDR3 coding sequence is TGTGCCAGCTCCCCTGGACAGGAACAGTACTTC. The entire variable domain, with the rest obtained from reference TRBV18 and TRBJ2-7, is as follows: NAGVMQNPRHLVRRRGQEARLRCSPMKGHSHVYWYRQLPEEGLKFMVYLQKENIIDESGMPKERFSAEFPKEGPSILRIQQVVRGDSAAYFCASSPGQEQYFGPGTRLTVT.

The V and J genes are TRBV9 and TRBJ2-5, with 9 bases that match TRBD1. The CDR3 has 15 residues. CDR1 is SGDLS and CDR2 is YYNGEE in the germline V gene. The V and J ends lost 3 bases and 4 bases, in that order; junction bases with no gene match: 7. Here the CDR3 DNA reads TGTGCCAGCAGCGCTTGGGACAGGGTGGGAGAGACCCAGTACTTC. This codes for CASSAWDRVGETQYF.

The V gene is TRBV7-9, the J gene TRBJ1-1; D unclear. Germline CDR1 is SEHNR and CDR2 is FQNEAQ (reference sequence). The V and J ends lost 7 bases and 4 bases respectively, with 13 bases between them. CDR3 length equals 13 residues. DNA for the CDR3: TGTGCCAGCAAACCAACGGTTACCACTGAAGCTTTCTTT. Amino acid sequence: CASKPTVTTEAFF.

The gene calls are TRBV7-9 and TRBJ1-1; D is undetermined. Germline lookup yields CDR1 SEHNR and CDR2 FQNEAQ (reference sequence). The CDR3 length is 14 residues. Trimming removed 1 base at V and 1 base at J, with 7 bases between. The DNA for the CDR3 is TGTGCCAGCAGCTTAGAACTCTCGAACACTGAAGCTTTCTTT. As protein: CASSLELSNTEAFF.

Of note for this clone: The same CDR3 arises from other DNA sequences in this sample as well. This chain links TRBV18 with TRBJ2-7; 9 bases agree with TRBD1. This CDR3 region has 14 residues. The V segment lost 3 bases and the J segment 3 bases; nucleotides outside the gene matches: 3. Germline-derived CDR1 and CDR2 are KGHSH and LQKENI. The CDR3 DNA sequence: TGTGCCAGCTCACCCGAGACAGGGGGCTACGAGCAGTACTTC. The encoded protein is CASSPETGGYEQYF.

This chain links TRBV11-2 with TRBJ2-1, with TRBD2 matching over 7 bases. CDR3 length equals 15 residues. Germline-derived CDR1 and CDR2 are SGHAT and FQNNGV. Losses at the gene ends were 5 bases for V and 0 bases for J; bases not matched to a gene: 4. The CDR3: CASSPTSDSYNEQFF. The CDR3 DNA reads as TGTGCCAGCAGCCCCACTAGCGACTCCTACAATGAGCAGTTCTTC. The whole variable domain, remainder taken from reference TRBV11-2 and TRBJ2-1, is EAGVAQSPRYKIIEKRQSVAFWCNPISGHATLYWYQQILGQGPKLLIQFQNNGVVDDSQLPKDRFSAERLKGVDSTLKIQPAKLEDSAVYLCASSPTSDSYNEQFFGPGTRLTVL.

This clone appeared a few times. This rearrangement joins TRBV19 to TRBJ2-1; 14 positions match TRBD2. This CDR3 comprises 15 residues. CDR1 and CDR2 from the germline V gene are LNHDA and SQIVND (reference sequence). Trimming at V came to 4 bases and at J to 9 bases, leaving 5 bases not matched to a gene. The CDR3 spells CASSTGLAGEGEQFF. The DNA of the CDR3 is TGTGCCAGTAGTACGGGACTAGCGGGAGAGGGTGAGCAGTTCTTC. Full variable domain (remainder filled in from reference TRBV19 and TRBJ2-1): DGGITQSPKYLFRKEGQNVTLSCEQNLNHDAMYWYRQDPGQGLRLIYYSQIVNDFQKGDIAEGYSVSREKKESFPLTVTSAQKNPTAFYLCASSTGLAGEGEQFFGPGTRLTVL.

This clone was recorded a few times. V gene TRBV21-1 combines with J gene TRBJ2-1; TRBD2, the table's D call, was not compared with the DNA. TRBV21-1 is described as a pseudogene. CDR3 size: 18 residues. The CDR3 loop reads CASSKARWTSGINNEQFF. The DNA of the CDR3 is TGTGCCAGCAGCAAAGCGCGGTGGACTAGCGGAATAAACAATGAGCAGTTCTTC.

The genes are TRBV28 and TRBJ1-1, with D possibly matching TRBD1 (5 bases). CDR1 and CDR2 from the germline V gene are MDHEN and SYDVKM. There are 15 residues in the CDR3. V was clipped by 4 bases and J by 5 bases, with 17 bases between them. The CDR3 bases are TGTGCCAGCAGTTCATACCAGGGACTTGGGACTGAAGCTTTCTTT. It is translated as CASSSYQGLGTEAFF.

The gene calls are TRBV5-1 and TRBJ2-5; possible D gene TRBD1, 5 bases. Trimming left V 3 bases short and J 3 bases short, with 12 bases between. CDR3 length: 14 amino acids. From germline, CDR1 is SGHRS and CDR2 YFSETQ. For the CDR3, the DNA is TGCGCCAGCAGCTCTCAGGGTCCTGAAGAGACCCAGTACTTC. Translated: CASSSQGPEETQYF. Full variable domain (rest looked up from reference TRBV5-1 and TRBJ2-5): KAGVTQTPRYLIKTRGQQVTLSCSPISGHRSVSWYQQTPGQGLQFLFEYFSETQRNKGNFPGRFSGRQFSNSRSEMNVSTLELGDSALYLCASSSQGPEETQYFGPGTRLLVL.

This chain connects TRBV4-3 to TRBJ2-1; 8 bases fit TRBD2. Looked up from germline, CDR1 is LGHNA and CDR2 is YSLEER. Trimming cost V 0 bases and J 5 bases; bases outside gene matches: 18. The CDR3 is 20 amino acids. CDR3 loop: CASSQDNWGTSSFLDNEQFF. The CDR3 bases are TGCGCCAGCAGCCAAGATAATTGGGGGACTAGTTCGTTCCTGGACAATGAGCAGTTCTTC.

This clone appeared a few times. V usage is TRBV18 and J usage is TRBJ2-5; tentative D call: TRBD1 (5 bases). This CDR3 comprises 16 residues. V gave up 0 bases and J gave up 2 bases, with 13 bases separating them. Germline loops: CDR1 KGHSH, CDR2 LQKENI. The CDR3 DNA sequence: TGTGCCAGCTCACCACCCTCCCAGGGCAGTCAAGAGACCCAGTACTTC. This translates into CASSPPSQGSQETQYF.

V is TRBV4-2 and J is TRBJ2-3; TRBD2 matches 12 bases. CDR3 length equals 21 residues. With V trimmed by 3 bases and J by 2 bases, 18 bases remained unmatched. Germline V gene data show CDR1 as LGHNA and CDR2 as YNFKEQ. The CDR3 is CASSHRIGTSGFPSPTDTQYF. In DNA, the CDR3 is TGTGCCAGCAGCCACCGGATCGGGACTAGCGGGTTCCCTAGTCCCACAGATACGCAGTATTTT.